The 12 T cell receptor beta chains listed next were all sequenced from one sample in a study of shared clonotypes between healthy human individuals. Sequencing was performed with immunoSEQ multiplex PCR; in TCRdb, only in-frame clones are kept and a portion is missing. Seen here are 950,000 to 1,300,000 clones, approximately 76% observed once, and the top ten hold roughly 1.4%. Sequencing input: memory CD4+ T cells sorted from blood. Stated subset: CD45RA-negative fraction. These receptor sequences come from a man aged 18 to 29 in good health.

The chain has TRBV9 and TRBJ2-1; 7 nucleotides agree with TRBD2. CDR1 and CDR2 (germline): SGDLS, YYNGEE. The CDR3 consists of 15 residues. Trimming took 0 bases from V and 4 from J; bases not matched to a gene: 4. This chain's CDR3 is CASSVGLSGYNEQFF. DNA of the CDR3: TGTGCCAGCAGCGTAGGGCTTAGCGGGTACAATGAGCAGTTCTTC.

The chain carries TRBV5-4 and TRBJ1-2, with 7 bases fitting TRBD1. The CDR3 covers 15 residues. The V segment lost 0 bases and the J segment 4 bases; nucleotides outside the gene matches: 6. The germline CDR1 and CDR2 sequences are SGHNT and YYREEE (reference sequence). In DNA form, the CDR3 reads TGTGCCAGCAGCTTGGCCAGGGGGGACCTCTATGGCTACACCTTC. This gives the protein CASSLARGDLYGYTF.

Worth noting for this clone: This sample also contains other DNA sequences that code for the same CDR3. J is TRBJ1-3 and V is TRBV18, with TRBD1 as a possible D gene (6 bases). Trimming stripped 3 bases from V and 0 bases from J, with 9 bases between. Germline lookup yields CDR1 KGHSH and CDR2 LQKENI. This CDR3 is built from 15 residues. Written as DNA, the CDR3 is TGTGCCAGCTCACCCCAGGGGAGCTCTGGAAACACCATATATTTT. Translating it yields CASSPQGSSGNTIYF.

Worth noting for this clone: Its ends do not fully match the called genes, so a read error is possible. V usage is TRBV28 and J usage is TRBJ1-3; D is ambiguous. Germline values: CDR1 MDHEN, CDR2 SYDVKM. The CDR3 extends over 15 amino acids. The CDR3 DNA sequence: TGTGTCAGCAGCCAACCGGTGGGTACGGGAAACACCATATATTTT. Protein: CVSSQPVGTGNTIYF. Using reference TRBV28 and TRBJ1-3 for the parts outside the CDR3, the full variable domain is DVKVTQSSRYLVKRTGEKVFLECVQDMDHENMFWYRQDPGLGLRLIYFSYDVKMKEKGDIPEGYSVSREKKERFSLILESASTNQTSMYLCVSSQPVGTGNTIYFGEGSWLTVV.

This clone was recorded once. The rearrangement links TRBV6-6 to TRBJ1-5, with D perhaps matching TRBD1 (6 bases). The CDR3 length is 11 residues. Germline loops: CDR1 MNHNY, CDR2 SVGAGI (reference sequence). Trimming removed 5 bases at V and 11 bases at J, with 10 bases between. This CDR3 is CASSLQGSQHF. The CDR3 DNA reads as TGTGCCAGCAGTCTACAGGGTTCCCAGCATTTT.

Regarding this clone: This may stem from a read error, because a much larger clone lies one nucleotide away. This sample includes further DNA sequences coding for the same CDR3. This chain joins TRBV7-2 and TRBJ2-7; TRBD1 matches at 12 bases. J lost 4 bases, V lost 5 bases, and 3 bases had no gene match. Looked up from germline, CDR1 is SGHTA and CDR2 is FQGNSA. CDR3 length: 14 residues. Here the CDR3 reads CASSPGQGAYEQYF. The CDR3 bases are TGTGCCAGCAGCCCGGGACAGGGGGCTTACGAGCAGTACTTC.

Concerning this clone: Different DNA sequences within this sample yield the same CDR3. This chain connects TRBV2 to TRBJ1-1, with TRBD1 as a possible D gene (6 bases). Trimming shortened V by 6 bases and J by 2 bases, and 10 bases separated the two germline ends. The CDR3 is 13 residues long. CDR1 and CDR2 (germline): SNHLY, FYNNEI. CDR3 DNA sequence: TGTGCCAGCAGAGGACAGTTTAACACTGAAGCTTTCTTT. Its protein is CASRGQFNTEAFF.

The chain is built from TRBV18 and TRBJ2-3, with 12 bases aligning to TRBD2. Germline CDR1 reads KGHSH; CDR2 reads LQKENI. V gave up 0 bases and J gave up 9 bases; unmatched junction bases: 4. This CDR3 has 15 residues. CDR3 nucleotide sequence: TGTGCCAGCTCACCACCGACTAGCGGGAGTTACACGCAGTATTTT. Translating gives CASSPPTSGSYTQYF. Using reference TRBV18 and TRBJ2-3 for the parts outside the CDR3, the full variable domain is NAGVMQNPRHLVRRRGQEARLRCSPMKGHSHVYWYRQLPEEGLKFMVYLQKENIIDESGMPKERFSAEFPKEGPSILRIQQVVRGDSAAYFCASSPPTSGSYTQYFGPGTRLTVL.

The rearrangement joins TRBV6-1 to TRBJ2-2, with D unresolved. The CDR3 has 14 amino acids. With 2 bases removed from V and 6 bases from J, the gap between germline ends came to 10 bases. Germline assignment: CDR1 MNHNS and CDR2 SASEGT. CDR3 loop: CASSELGSPGELFF. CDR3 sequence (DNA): TGTGCCAGCAGTGAATTGGGCAGCCCCGGGGAGCTGTTTTTT.

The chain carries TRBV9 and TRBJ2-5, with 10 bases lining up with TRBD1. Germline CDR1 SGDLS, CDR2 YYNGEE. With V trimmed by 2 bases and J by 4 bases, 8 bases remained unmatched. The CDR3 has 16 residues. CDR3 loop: CASSVTGTGDLETQYF. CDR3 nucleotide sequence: TGTGCCAGCAGCGTGACCGGGACAGGGGACTTAGAGACCCAGTACTTC.

DNA of the CDR3: TGTGCCAGCAGCCCCGGACAGGCGAACACCGGGGAGCTGTTTTTT. It is translated as CASSPGQANTGELFF. The chain joins TRBV7-6 to TRBJ2-2; 7 nucleotides line up with TRBD1. The CDR3 has 15 amino acids. Germline V gene lookup returns CDR1 SGHVS and CDR2 FNYEAQ. V trimming: 5 bases; J trimming: 0 bases; junction bases outside the gene matches: 3. The whole variable domain, filled in from reference TRBV7-6 and TRBJ2-2, reads GAGVSQSPRYKVTKRGQDVALRCDPISGHVSLYWYRQALGQGPEFLTYFNYEAQQDKSGLPNDRFSAERPEGSISTLTIQRTEQRDSAMYRCASSPGQANTGELFFGEGSRLTVL.

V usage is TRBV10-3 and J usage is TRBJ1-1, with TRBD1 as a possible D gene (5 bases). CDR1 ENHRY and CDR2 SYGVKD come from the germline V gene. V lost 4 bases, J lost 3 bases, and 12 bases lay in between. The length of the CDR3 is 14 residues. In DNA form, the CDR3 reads TGTGCCATCAGTGTCTCTGGGACCGACACTGAAGCTTTCTTT. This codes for CAISVSGTDTEAFF.